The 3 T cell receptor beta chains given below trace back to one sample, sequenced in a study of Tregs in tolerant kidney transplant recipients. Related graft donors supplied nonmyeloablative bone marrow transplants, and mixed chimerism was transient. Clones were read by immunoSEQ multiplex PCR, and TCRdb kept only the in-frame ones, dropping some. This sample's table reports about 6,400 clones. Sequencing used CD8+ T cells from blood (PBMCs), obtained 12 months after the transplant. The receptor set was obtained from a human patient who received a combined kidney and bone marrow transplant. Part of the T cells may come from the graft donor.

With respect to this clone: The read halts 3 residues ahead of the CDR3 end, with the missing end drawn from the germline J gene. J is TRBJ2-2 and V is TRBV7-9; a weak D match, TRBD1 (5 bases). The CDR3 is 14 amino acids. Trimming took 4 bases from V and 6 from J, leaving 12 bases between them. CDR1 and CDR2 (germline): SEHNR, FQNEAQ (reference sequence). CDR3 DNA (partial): TGTGCCAGCAGCTCCCCACTGGGGCCCGGGGAG. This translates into CASSSPLGPGE. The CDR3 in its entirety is CASSSPLGPGELFF.

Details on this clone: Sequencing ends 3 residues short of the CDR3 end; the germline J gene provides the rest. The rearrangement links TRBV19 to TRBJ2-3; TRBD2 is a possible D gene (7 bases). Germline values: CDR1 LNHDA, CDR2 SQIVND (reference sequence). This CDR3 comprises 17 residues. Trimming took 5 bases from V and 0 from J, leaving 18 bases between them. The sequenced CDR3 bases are TGTGCCAGTAGTCCCTGGTCGGGGGGCGCGAGCACAGATACG. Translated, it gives CASSPWSGGASTDT. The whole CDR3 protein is CASSPWSGGASTDTQYF.

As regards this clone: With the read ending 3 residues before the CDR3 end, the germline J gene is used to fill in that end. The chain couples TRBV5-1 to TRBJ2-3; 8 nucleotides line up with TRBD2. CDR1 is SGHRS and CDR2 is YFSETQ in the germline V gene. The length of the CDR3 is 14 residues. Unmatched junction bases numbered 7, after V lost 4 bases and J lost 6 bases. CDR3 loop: CASSKAGVIDTQYF. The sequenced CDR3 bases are TGCGCCAGCAGCAAAGCGGGAGTGATTGATACG.